The rows below give T cell receptor beta chains drawn from one sample of a study of T cell responses to AZD1222 COVID-19 vaccine. Assay: immunoSEQ multiplex PCR; the TCRdb copy retains only in-frame clones and omits some. The data hold approximately 140,000 clones, with under 90% observed a single time. Sample: peripheral blood, taken 28 days after the second AZD1222 dose. The receptors come from an adult who received the AZD1222 COVID-19 vaccine. CDR3s leave out the opening cysteine and the closing phenylalanine or tryptophan. The D gene is left open where the match is weak.

TRBJ2-1	TRBV4-3	.	ASSQAYRSSYNEQF
TRBJ1-6	TRBV30	.	AWSPGGTGNSPLH
TRBJ1-5	TRBV28	.	ASIPMRWSNQPQH
TRBJ2-1	TRBV29-1	.	ATKSRSVEQF
TRBJ1-2	TRBV6-5	TRBD1	ASSYSAVQGIGGYT
TRBJ2-5	TRBV10-1	.	ASSESTGTDRQETQY
TRBJ2-3	TRBV6-5	TRBD2	ASRRLASTDTQY
TRBJ1-5	TRBV5-1	.	ASSPTGYDQPQH
TRBJ2-1	TRBV4-3	.	ASSQGAGRGEQF
TRBJ1-1	TRBV29-1	.	SVGVGGDYTEAF
TRBJ2-1	TRBV5-1	.	ASSLTGNNEQF
TRBJ1-1	TRBV7-2	.	ASRPITGNTEAF
TRBJ2-5	TRBV5-6	.	ASSFGGETQY
TRBJ1-2	TRBV28	.	ASEQGGSFGYT
TRBJ2-5	TRBV5-6	.	ASSLASGETQY
TRBJ1-3	TRBV11-2	TRBD1	ASSLTTGQAGNTIY
TRBJ1-1	TRBV5-5	.	ASSFQGLGTEAF
TRBJ1-2	TRBV6-2/TRBV6-3	TRBD1	ASSSDRGTSYGYT
TRBJ2-7	TRBV5-1	.	ASSLEPGLSYEQY
TRBJ1-2	TRBV28	.	ASSFSGYGYT
TRBJ2-2	TRBV2	TRBD1	ASTLPPGTGVNTGELF
TRBJ2-5	TRBV5-1	.	ASSLVGMRETQY
TRBJ2-1	TRBV6-2/TRBV6-3	.	ASSSGLYNEQF
TRBJ1-2	TRBV20-1	.	SASDRPSNYGYT
TRBJ1-1	TRBV9	.	ASRSGEMNTEAF
TRBJ2-2	TRBV3-1/TRBV3-2	TRBD2	ASSLQLATGELF
TRBJ2-7	TRBV6-5	.	ASRRDSYEQY
TRBJ2-3	TRBV10-3	TRBD2	AISAQRGGTDTQY
TRBJ1-1	TRBV29-1	.	SDKQGGTEAF
TRBJ1-6	TRBV3-1/TRBV3-2	.	ASTQTGDNSPLH
TRBJ1-2	TRBV13	.	ASSFREDYGYT
TRBJ1-1	TRBV24-1	TRBD1	ATSPGQGALNTEAF
TRBJ2-5	TRBV7-8	.	ASTLGRQETQY
TRBJ1-6	TRBV7-2	.	ASSLAQGRSASSYNSPLH
TRBJ2-3	TRBV14	.	ASSQGQGWRTDTQY
TRBJ2-3	TRBV2	TRBD2	ASTGGRAPDTQY
TRBJ1-1	TRBV6-5	.	ASTPLAGTEAF